This T cell receptor (beta chain) is drawn from a study of blood T cell repertoires in COVID-19. Study in general: PBMCs, B-cell-depleted T cells, or T cells were the source of the cDNA or gDNA that made up the material.

Germline V gene data show CDR1 as MDHEN and CDR2 as SYDVKM. The CDR3 sequence is 15 residues long. V lost 5 bases, J lost 3 bases, and 15 bases lay in between. This clone was found once. The assay was immunoSEQ multiplex PCR, and TCRdb's table has in-frame clones only and misses some. Among roughly 55,000 clones, 70% to 85% were seen once, and the ten largest hold more than 9.5%. The sequencing sample was made of peripheral blood. The clonotype was recovered from a human donor in a cohort sampled during active COVID-19. The V and J genes are TRBV28 and TRBJ2-3; perhaps TRBD2 as D (5 bases). The CDR3 DNA reads as TGTGCCAGCAGTAGTATGGGGAGTGGGACAGATACGCAGTATTTT. This encodes CASSSMGSGTDTQYF.